This TCR beta chain stems from a study of early T cells in non-severe SARS-CoV-2 infection. The germline CDR1 and CDR2 sequences are LNHDA and SQIVND (reference sequence). The CDR3 is 15 residues long. Trimming removed 8 bases at V and 5 bases at J, with 19 bases between. TCRdb reprocessed the 5' RACE reads via MiXCR and lists one record per CDR3 protein. The sample contains more than 60,000 distinct CDR3 sequences, less than 5% of which appear only once. The chain has TRBV19 and TRBJ1-5; TRBD1 is a possible D gene (5 bases). Sequencing used whole blood. This sequence was found in an adult who was a healthcare worker with PCR-confirmed SARS-CoV-2 infection or an uninfected control (not recorded which). In nucleotides, the CDR3 is TGTGCCAGTGCCCCCGGGACGGATCATTATCAGCCCCAGCATTTT. Translated: CASAPGTDHYQPQHF. Looking up the rest from reference TRBV19 and TRBJ1-5 gives the full variable domain: DGGITQSPKYLFRKEGQNVTLSCEQNLNHDAMYWYRQDPGQGLRLIYYSQIVNDFQKGDIAEGYSVSREKKESFPLTVTSAQKNPTAFYLCASAPGTDHYQPQHFGDGTRLSIL.